This T cell receptor beta chain emerged from a study of breast tumors, draining lymph nodes, adjacent tissues. Notes on this clonotype: A read error may account for a junction end that differs from germline.

The CDR3 runs to 17 residues. CDR1 is MNHEY, CDR2 SVGEGT, per germline. MiXCR, applied by TCRdb to the multiplex PCR reads, yields one record per CDR3 protein. The sample shows 6,000 or so distinct CDR3 sequences, around two fifths of them seen only once. This receptor was obtained from a female donor with breast cancer. Some clones in this sample may be carry-over from other donors' samples. The sequenced sample was tumor-adjacent breast tissue. J is TRBJ2-3 and V is TRBV6-2 or TRBV6-3; the match to TRBD2 covers 7 bases. CDR3 bases: TGTACCAGCAGTCACTGGGAGGGCCAAGGGGGCACAGATACGCAGTATTTT. It is translated as CTSSHWEGQGGTDTQYF.